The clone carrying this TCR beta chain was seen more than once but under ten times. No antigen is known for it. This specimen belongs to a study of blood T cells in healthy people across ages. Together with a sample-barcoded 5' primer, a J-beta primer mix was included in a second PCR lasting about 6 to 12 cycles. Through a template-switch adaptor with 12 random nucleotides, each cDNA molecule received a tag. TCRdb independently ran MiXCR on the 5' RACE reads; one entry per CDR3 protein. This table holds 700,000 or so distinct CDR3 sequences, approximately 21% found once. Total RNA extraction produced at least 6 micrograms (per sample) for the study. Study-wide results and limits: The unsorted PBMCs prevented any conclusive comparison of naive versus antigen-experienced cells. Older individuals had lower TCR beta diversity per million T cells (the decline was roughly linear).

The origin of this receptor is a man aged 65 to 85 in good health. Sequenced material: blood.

CDR3 sequence: CASSSGVAGETDTQYF. The CDR3 DNA reads as TGTGCCAGCAGCTCGGGGGTAGCGGGAGAAACAGATACGCAGTATTTT. The gene calls are TRBV7-9 and TRBJ2-3; 9 positions agree with TRBD2. The CDR3 has 16 amino acids. The germline V gene has CDR1 SEHNR and CDR2 FQNEAQ (reference sequence). V lost 4 bases, J lost 3 bases, and 8 bases stayed unmatched.